The 14 T cell receptor beta chains below were found in one sample sequenced in a study of T cell responses to AZD1222 COVID-19 vaccine. Profiled with immunoSEQ multiplex PCR; TCRdb holds only in-frame clones, not every one. Counted here are about 97,000 clones, 70% to 90% occurring once; the ten biggest clones make up roughly 3%. Sequences were derived from peripheral blood, sampled on day 0 of AZD1222 vaccination. These receptors originate from an adult in good health.

The chain is built from TRBV2 and TRBJ1-4, with TRBD1 matching 7 bases. CDR1 and CDR2 from the germline V gene are SNHLY and FYNNEI. The CDR3 totals 15 residues. The V segment lost 6 bases and the J segment 4 bases; nucleotides outside the gene matches: 8. The DNA for the CDR3 is TGTGCCAGCAGGGCCCCGGGACAGTATAATGAAAAACTGTTTTTT. Its translation: CASRAPGQYNEKLFF.

The V gene is TRBV9, the J gene TRBJ2-7; TRBD2 might be the D (7 bases). The CDR3 length is 15 residues. CDR1 and CDR2 from the germline V gene are SGDLS and YYNGEE. V was trimmed by 7 bases and J by 5 bases, leaving 22 bases between them. The CDR3 region has the DNA TGTGCCAGCTCTGGGGGGGCAGGGGCCCCAAACGAGCAGTACTTC. It is translated as CASSGGAGAPNEQYF.

The chain links TRBV19 to TRBJ1-2, with 11 bases matching TRBD1. The CDR3 length is 16 residues. The V segment lost 3 bases and the J segment 5 bases; nucleotides outside the gene matches: 8. Germline V gene data show CDR1 as LNHDA and CDR2 as SQIVND (reference sequence). The CDR3, as DNA: TGTGCCAGTAGTATGGGATTGGACAGGGGGCTTTATGGCTACACCTTC. It codes for CASSMGLDRGLYGYTF. The variable domain in full, completed from reference TRBV19 and TRBJ1-2, reads DGGITQSPKYLFRKEGQNVTLSCEQNLNHDAMYWYRQDPGQGLRLIYYSQIVNDFQKGDIAEGYSVSREKKESFPLTVTSAQKNPTAFYLCASSMGLDRGLYGYTFGSGTRLTVV.

The chain is built from TRBV11-3 and TRBJ2-5, with 8 positions matching TRBD2. V shed 0 bases and J 4 bases; nucleotides not matched to a gene: 13. The germline V gene encodes CDR1 SGHNT and CDR2 YENEEA. This CDR3 region has 18 residues. This CDR3 is CASSLDGVVAGPGETQYF. The CDR3 bases are TGTGCCAGCAGCTTAGATGGTGTGGTAGCGGGGCCGGGAGAGACCCAGTACTTC.

The chain has TRBV10-2 and TRBJ2-1; possibly TRBD1 or TRBD2 for D (6 bases each). The germline V and J ends were trimmed by 11 bases and 7 bases, with 15 bases remaining between them. Looked up from germline, CDR1 is WSHSY and CDR2 is SAAADI. CDR3 length: 12 amino acids. CDR3 nucleotide sequence: TGCGCCGCCGACGGGGGCGGGAATGAGCAGTTCTTC. Its translation: CAADGGGNEQFF.

This rearrangement joins TRBV10-2 to TRBJ2-5; 7 bases map to TRBD2. V gave up 6 bases and J gave up 0 bases; unmatched junction bases: 4. Germline assignment: CDR1 WSHSY and CDR2 SAAADI. The CDR3 extends over 14 amino acids. The CDR3 DNA reads as TGCGCCAGCAGGATGGCGGGGGACCAAGAGACCCAGTACTTC. Translating it yields CASRMAGDQETQYF.

J is TRBJ2-1 and V is TRBV27, with 9 bases matching TRBD2. V was pared by 3 bases and J by 9 bases, with 9 bases of the junction left unmatched. Germline-derived CDR1 and CDR2 are MNHEY and SMNVEV (reference sequence). This CDR3 comprises 15 residues. The CDR3 DNA sequence: TGTGCCAGCAGTTTCTTATTAGCGGGGGTGGGTGAGCAGTTCTTC. It is translated as CASSFLLAGVGEQFF.

The chain combines TRBV10-1 with TRBJ2-3, with D perhaps matching TRBD1 or TRBD2 (5 bases each). Germline CDR1 is WNHNN and CDR2 is SYGVQD (reference sequence). V lost 0 bases and J 3 bases, leaving 13 bases between the germline ends. The CDR3 runs to 16 residues. The CDR3 is CASSESTVRGTDTQYF. The CDR3 DNA reads as TGCGCCAGCAGTGAGTCGACAGTCCGAGGGACAGATACGCAGTATTTT.

J is TRBJ1-5 and V is TRBV10-3; D ambiguous. Trimming removed 8 bases from V and 8 bases from J, with 13 bases in between. This CDR3 comprises 12 residues. Germline CDR1 is ENHRY and CDR2 is SYGVKD. In nucleotides, the CDR3 is TGTGCCATCCAAGCTTTAGGTGAGCCCCAGCATTTT. Protein: CAIQALGEPQHF.

CDR3 in amino acids: CASSDGTVPYEQYF. The CDR3 DNA is TGCGCCAGCAGCGACGGGACCGTCCCCTACGAGCAGTACTTC. The J gene is TRBJ2-7, the V gene TRBV5-1; D tentatively reads TRBD1 or TRBD2 (5 bases each). This CDR3 is built from 14 residues. Trimming removed 4 bases at V and 2 bases at J, with 13 bases between. The germline gives CDR1 SGHRS, CDR2 YFSETQ.

The chain is built from TRBV3-1 (or the pseudogene TRBV3-2) and TRBJ2-7; D not resolved. Germline CDR1 LGHDT, CDR2 YNNKEL (reference sequence). The CDR3 totals 14 residues. The V and J ends lost 0 bases and 3 bases respectively, with 9 bases between them. Here the CDR3 reads CASSQDFAVYEQYF. Here the CDR3 DNA reads TGTGCCAGCAGCCAAGATTTCGCAGTCTACGAGCAGTACTTC.

The V and J genes are TRBV5-1 and TRBJ2-5, with TRBD1 matching 9 bases. Germline CDR1 SGHRS, CDR2 YFSETQ. Trimming removed 4 bases from V and 5 bases from J; junction bases left unmatched: 9. CDR3 length: 15 amino acids. The CDR3 DNA is TGCGCCAGCAGCGAGGCACAGGGGGCGAGGGAGACCCAGTACTTC. Translation: CASSEAQGARETQYF.

This clone has more than one count but fewer than ten. The V gene is TRBV6-2 or TRBV6-3, the J gene TRBJ2-7; 7 positions match TRBD1. Germline CDR1 MNHEY, CDR2 SVGEGT. The CDR3 contains 13 residues. V lost 2 bases to trimming and J lost 2 bases; unmatched junction nucleotides: 0. The CDR3 bases are TGTGCCAGCAGTTACGACAGGGCCTACGAGCAGTACTTC. It yields the protein CASSYDRAYEQYF.

This chain joins TRBV5-8 and TRBJ1-1; 9 bases agree with TRBD1. Germline V gene lookup returns CDR1 SGHTS and CDR2 YDEGEE. This CDR3 comprises 16 residues. Trimming took 5 bases from V and 1 from J; bases not matched to a gene: 9. CDR3 sequence (DNA): TGTGCCAGCAGATCCGGGACAGGGAACTCGAACACTGAAGCTTTCTTT. Protein product: CASRSGTGNSNTEAFF.